The T cell receptor (beta chain) described here comes from a study of shared clonotypes between healthy human individuals. The CDR3 sequence is 15 residues long. V was pared by 3 bases and J by 4 bases, with 5 bases of the junction left unmatched. Per the germline V gene, CDR1 is KGHSH and CDR2 is LQKENI. This clone is a singleton in its sample. TCRdb's copy holds only in-frame clones and misses some; the assay was immunoSEQ multiplex PCR. The sample has some 900,000 clones; 70% to 85% are singletons. The V gene is TRBV18, the J gene TRBJ2-5; 10 positions agree with TRBD1. This TCR came from a man aged 18 to 29 in good health. The sample was memory CD4+ T cells sorted from blood. The subset denotes: CD45RA-negative fraction. In DNA form, the CDR3 reads TGTGCCAGCTCACCGCGACAGGGGGCAGGAGAGACCCAGTACTTC. Translated, it gives CASSPRQGAGETQYF.